Each of the 30 T cell receptor beta chains below was sequenced from the same sample in a study of PD-1 and CTLA-4 blockade in melanoma. Method: immunoSEQ multiplex PCR; TCRdb's copy keeps in-frame clones and lacks some. The data show 20,000 to 25,000 clones, more than 70% seen once. The sample was CD8+ T cells from peripheral blood, taken before anti-PD-1 treatment. The receptors stem from a human donor with melanoma.

V is TRBV7-6 and J is TRBJ2-1, with 10 bases fitting TRBD1. The CDR3 has 15 residues. The germline V gene has CDR1 SGHVS and CDR2 FNYEAQ. V lost 1 base to trimming and J lost 8 bases; unmatched junction nucleotides: 5. In nucleotides, the CDR3 is TGTGCCAGCAGCTTAGGGGACAGGGGTGGCGATGAGCAGTTCTTC. Residues: CASSLGDRGGDEQFF.

The chain combines TRBV27 with TRBJ2-7, with a tentative D call TRBD1 (5 bases). V was trimmed by 4 bases and J by 0 bases, leaving 7 bases between them. The CDR3 runs to 13 residues. Germline lookup yields CDR1 MNHEY and CDR2 SMNVEV (reference sequence). Here the CDR3 DNA reads TGTGCCAGCAGTTACCAGGGCTCCTACGAGCAGTACTTC. Encoded protein: CASSYQGSYEQYF.

The gene calls are TRBV2 and TRBJ2-1, with TRBD2 matching over 9 bases. Germline CDR1 and CDR2: SNHLY and FYNNEI. The CDR3 covers 14 residues. Losses at the gene ends were 4 bases for V and 8 bases for J; bases not matched to a gene: 6. CDR3 sequence reads: CASSGSGGWYEQFF. The CDR3 DNA reads as TGTGCCAGCAGTGGTAGCGGGGGTTGGTATGAGCAGTTCTTC.

V and J are TRBV11-2 and TRBJ2-5, with 10 bases fitting TRBD1. Germline CDR1 reads SGHAT; CDR2 reads FQNNGV. The CDR3 sequence is 15 residues long. V trimming: 5 bases; J trimming: 5 bases; junction bases outside the gene matches: 8. Written as DNA, the CDR3 is TGTGCCAGCAGCATCGGGACAGGGGATTTGGAGACCCAGTACTTC. Translation gives CASSIGTGDLETQYF.

This clone has more than one count but fewer than ten. This rearrangement joins TRBV7-6 to TRBJ1-1; D possibly corresponds to TRBD1 (5 bases). CDR3 length equals 16 residues. Trimming removed 3 bases at V and 5 bases at J, with 19 bases between. CDR1 SGHVS and CDR2 FNYEAQ come from the germline V gene. CDR3 in amino acids: CASSFGEGLRGTEAFF. In DNA form, the CDR3 reads TGTGCCAGCAGCTTTGGGGAGGGGCTTCGGGGGACTGAAGCTTTCTTT.

The chain is built from TRBV9 and TRBJ2-2, with 8 bases aligning to TRBD1. The J segment lost 4 bases and the V segment lost 2 bases, leaving 4 bases of the junction unmatched. The CDR3 runs to 15 residues. CDR1 SGDLS and CDR2 YYNGEE come from the germline V gene. The CDR3 bases are TGTGCCAGCAGCGTGGAGACAGGGGTCACCGGGGAGCTGTTTTTT. Protein: CASSVETGVTGELFF.

The rearrangement joins TRBV6-6 to TRBJ1-4; D gene unclear. The V end lost 2 bases, the J end lost 4 bases, and 14 bases lay between the germline ends. The CDR3 loop spans 16 amino acids. Germline V gene lookup returns CDR1 MNHNY and CDR2 SVGAGI (reference sequence). For the CDR3, the DNA is TGTGCCAGCAGTTACGAACGTGGCAGCGATAATGAAAAACTGTTTTTT. As protein: CASSYERGSDNEKLFF.

The rearrangement joins TRBV24-1 to TRBJ2-1; tentative D call: TRBD1 (6 bases). Germline lookup yields CDR1 KGHDR and CDR2 SFDVKD. Trimming removed 5 bases at V and 4 bases at J, with 14 bases between. This CDR3 contains 15 residues. CDR3 bases: TGTGCCACCAGTGTCGGAGACAGGAGTTACAATGAGCAGTTCTTC. It yields the protein CATSVGDRSYNEQFF.

This clone was recorded only once. The rearrangement links TRBV19 to TRBJ1-6; 8 bases line up with TRBD1. This CDR3 region has 15 residues. In germline, CDR1 is LNHDA, CDR2 SQIVND (reference sequence). The J segment lost 9 bases and the V segment lost 7 bases, leaving 11 bases of the junction unmatched. As DNA, the CDR3 is TGTGCCAGTATGGAGACAGGGGATCTGCGTTCACCCCTCCACTTT. This codes for CASMETGDLRSPLHF.

This clone has just one count. The rearrangement links TRBV12-3 or TRBV12-4 to TRBJ2-3, with D tentatively TRBD1 (6 bases). The CDR3 sequence is 13 residues long. V was cut by 7 bases and J by 2 bases, with 10 bases left in between. The CDR3 loop is CASNRATTDTQYF. Written as DNA, the CDR3 is TGTGCCAGCAACAGGGCGACCACAGATACGCAGTATTTT.

The chain employs TRBV6-2 or TRBV6-3 and TRBJ2-7; TRBD1 aligns across 8 bases. CDR1 and CDR2 (germline): MNHEY, SVGEGT. The CDR3 covers 15 residues. Losses at the gene ends were 3 bases for V and 5 bases for J; bases not matched to a gene: 9. CDR3 loop: CASSYETGASDEQYF. CDR3 DNA sequence: TGTGCCAGCAGTTATGAGACAGGGGCGAGCGACGAGCAGTACTTC.

This chain links TRBV28 with TRBJ2-7; D ambiguous. Germline-derived CDR1 and CDR2 are MDHEN and SYDVKM. This CDR3 has 12 residues. V was shortened by 6 bases and J by 2 bases, with 8 bases between the two germline ends. The CDR3, as DNA: TGTGCCAGCAGCTCCGGAACCTACGAGCAGTACTTC. Amino acids: CASSSGTYEQYF.

The chain couples TRBV4-1 to TRBJ2-5; TRBD2 matches 9 bases. Germline V gene lookup returns CDR1 MGHRA and CDR2 YSYEKL. Trimming cost V 5 bases and J 5 bases; bases outside gene matches: 12. The CDR3 has 16 residues. The CDR3 DNA sequence: TGCGCCAGCAGCATGGCACCGGGACTAGCAGTTGAGACCCAGTACTTC. Protein sequence: CASSMAPGLAVETQYF.

The chain is built from TRBV6-5 and TRBJ1-6; D perhaps matches TRBD1 (5 bases). Trimming took 6 bases from V and 9 from J, leaving 12 bases between them. Germline values: CDR1 MNHEY, CDR2 SVGAGI. This CDR3 spans 13 amino acids. The CDR3 region has the DNA TGTGCCAGCAGCCCCAGGGAGGCTTCACCCCTCCACTTT. Protein product: CASSPREASPLHF.

In this sample, this clone turned up once. Written as DNA, the CDR3 is TGTGCCAGCAGCCAGAGGCTAGCGGGGCAAGAGACCCAGTACTTC. Translation gives CASSQRLAGQETQYF. The gene calls are TRBV3-1 (or the pseudogene TRBV3-2) and TRBJ2-5; 9 bases line up with TRBD2. Germline CDR1 reads LGHDT; CDR2 reads YNNKEL (reference sequence). The CDR3 is 15 amino acids. V gave up 3 bases and J gave up 2 bases; unmatched junction bases: 4.

This clone was seen only once. The chain links TRBV4-1 to TRBJ1-3; D uncertain. V was shortened by 7 bases and J by 0 bases, with 16 bases between the two germline ends. The CDR3 consists of 16 residues. CDR1 is MGHRA and CDR2 is YSYEKL in the germline V gene. This chain's CDR3 is CASKALLSISGNTIYF. CDR3 in DNA: TGCGCCAGCAAAGCGTTGTTGTCGATCTCTGGAAACACCATATATTTT.

J is TRBJ1-6 and V is TRBV11-2; D call uncertain. There are 13 residues in the CDR3. From germline, CDR1 is SGHAT and CDR2 FQNNGV. Trimming took off 4 bases at V and 6 bases at J, with 7 bases between the two ends. The CDR3 loop reads CASSSAPNSPLHF. The CDR3 region has the DNA TGTGCCAGCAGCTCAGCCCCTAATTCACCCCTCCACTTT.

V gene TRBV6-5 combines with J gene TRBJ1-1, with TRBD1 as a possible D gene (6 bases). Germline loops: CDR1 MNHEY, CDR2 SVGAGI. The length of the CDR3 is 11 residues. Trimming cost V 7 bases and J 4 bases, with 7 bases left between them. The CDR3 loop is CASKGGTEAFF. DNA of the CDR3: TGTGCCAGCAAAGGGGGCACTGAAGCTTTCTTT.

CDR3 in DNA: TGTGCCAGTAGTATGGGTGGGGGTTACGAGCAGTACTTC. This sequence encodes CASSMGGGYEQYF. J is TRBJ2-7 and V is TRBV19; D tentatively reads TRBD1 or TRBD2 (5 bases each). Per the germline V gene, CDR1 is LNHDA and CDR2 is SQIVND (reference sequence). The germline V and J ends were trimmed by 3 bases and 4 bases, with 10 bases remaining between them. The CDR3 is 13 amino acids.

CDR3 residues: CASSTVSNQPQHF. CDR3 nucleotide sequence: TGTGCCAGCAGCACGGTGAGCAATCAGCCCCAGCATTTT. The V call is TRBV21-1, the J call TRBJ1-5. TRBV21-1 is a pseudogene locus. This CDR3 region has 13 residues.

The genes are TRBV30 and TRBJ1-2; a weak D match, TRBD1 (5 bases). The CDR3 contains 13 residues. The V gene's germline CDR1 is GTSNPN and CDR2 SVGIG (reference sequence). The V end was cut by 2 bases, the J end by 4 bases, with 11 bases between. The CDR3, as DNA: TGTGCCTGGAGTCCGGATGGGGCCTATGGCTACACCTTC. Protein: CAWSPDGAYGYTF.

This clone was counted a single time. The chain joins TRBV4-3 to TRBJ2-1, with 10 bases aligning to TRBD2. CDR3 length: 17 residues. Germline CDR1 and CDR2: LGHNA and YSLEER. Unmatched junction bases numbered 7, after V lost 1 base and J lost 4 bases. The DNA of the CDR3 is TGCGCCAGCAGCCAAGGGTCGAGCGGGGGGGCATACAATGAGCAGTTCTTC. It is translated as CASSQGSSGGAYNEQFF.

The rearrangement uses TRBV27 and TRBJ1-6; possibly TRBD1 for D (5 bases). CDR1 and CDR2 (germline): MNHEY, SMNVEV (reference sequence). The CDR3 length is 13 residues. V lost 6 bases to trimming and J lost 10 bases, with 13 bases between them. CDR3 nucleotide sequence: TGTGCCAGCAGCCCGATTAGGGGATCACCCCTCCACTTT. Its protein is CASSPIRGSPLHF.

J is TRBJ2-3 and V is TRBV6-5; D is perhaps TRBD1 (5 bases). V lost 0 bases and J lost 4, with 8 bases in between. Germline values: CDR1 MNHEY, CDR2 SVGAGI. CDR3 length: 14 amino acids. CDR3 residues: CASSYSIGADTQYF. Written as DNA, the CDR3 is TGTGCCAGCAGTTACTCGATAGGGGCAGATACGCAGTATTTT.

The rearrangement links TRBV5-1 to TRBJ2-7, with D unresolved. CDR3 length equals 16 residues. Germline CDR1 is SGHRS and CDR2 is YFSETQ. V was pared by 3 bases and J by 0 bases, with 16 bases between. DNA of the CDR3: TGCGCCAGCAGCTCCCAACCCGGGTTGAGCTCCTACGAGCAGTACTTC. Translating gives CASSSQPGLSSYEQYF.

The chain employs TRBV11-2 and TRBJ1-4; D unclear. Trimming left V 1 base short and J 7 bases short, with 13 bases between. CDR1 and CDR2 from the germline V gene are SGHAT and FQNNGV. The CDR3 loop spans 15 amino acids. The CDR3 region has the DNA TGTGCCAGCAGCTTAGTAGGCTCGCCCAGTGAAAAACTGTTTTTT. Translated, it gives CASSLVGSPSEKLFF.

The V gene is TRBV19, the J gene TRBJ2-3; TRBD2 matches 8 bases. V was pared by 9 bases and J by 2 bases, with 10 bases of the junction left unmatched. CDR1 and CDR2 from the germline V gene are LNHDA and SQIVND (reference sequence). The CDR3 is made up of 15 amino acids. This chain's CDR3 is CASTPAGAPTDTQYF. In nucleotides, the CDR3 is TGTGCCAGCACCCCAGCGGGGGCGCCCACAGATACGCAGTATTTT. The entire variable domain, with the rest obtained from reference TRBV19 and TRBJ2-3, is as follows: DGGITQSPKYLFRKEGQNVTLSCEQNLNHDAMYWYRQDPGQGLRLIYYSQIVNDFQKGDIAEGYSVSREKKESFPLTVTSAQKNPTAFYLCASTPAGAPTDTQYFGPGTRLTVL.

The chain employs TRBV30 and TRBJ1-2, with 7 bases fitting TRBD1. Germline V gene lookup returns CDR1 GTSNPN and CDR2 SVGIG (reference sequence). Trimming at V came to 5 bases and at J to 1 base, leaving 4 bases not matched to a gene. The CDR3 is 13 residues long. The CDR3 here is CAWDREDNYGYTF. In DNA form, the CDR3 reads TGTGCCTGGGACAGGGAGGATAACTATGGCTACACCTTC.

The CDR3 DNA reads TGCGCCAGCAGCCAAACCCGTTTTATCACCGGGGAGCTGTTTTTT. Encoded protein: CASSQTRFITGELFF. The chain combines TRBV4-1 with TRBJ2-2; no definite D call. V gave up 2 bases and J gave up 4 bases, with 11 bases separating them. CDR3 length: 15 amino acids. CDR1 and CDR2 from the germline V gene are MGHRA and YSYEKL.

The chain couples TRBV6-5 to TRBJ1-5; perhaps TRBD1 as D (5 bases). This CDR3 is 14 amino acids long. Trimming left V 3 bases short and J 5 bases short, with 11 bases between. Germline V gene lookup returns CDR1 MNHEY and CDR2 SVGAGI. CDR3 sequence reads: CASSYGGDHQPQHF. Here the CDR3 DNA reads TGTGCCAGCAGTTATGGTGGGGACCATCAGCCCCAGCATTTT.